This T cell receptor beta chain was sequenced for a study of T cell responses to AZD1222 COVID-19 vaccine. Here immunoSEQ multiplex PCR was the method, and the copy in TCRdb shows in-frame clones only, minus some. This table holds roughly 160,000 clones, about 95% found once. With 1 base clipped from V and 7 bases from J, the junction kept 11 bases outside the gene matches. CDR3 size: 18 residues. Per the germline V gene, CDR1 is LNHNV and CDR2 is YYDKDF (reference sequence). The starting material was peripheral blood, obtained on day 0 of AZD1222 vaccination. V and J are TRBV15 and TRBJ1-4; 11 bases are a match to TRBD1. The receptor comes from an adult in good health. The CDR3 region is CATSRGGQGAPGGEKLFF. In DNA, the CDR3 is TGTGCCACCAGCAGAGGAGGACAGGGGGCGCCCGGAGGTGAAAAACTGTTTTTT.